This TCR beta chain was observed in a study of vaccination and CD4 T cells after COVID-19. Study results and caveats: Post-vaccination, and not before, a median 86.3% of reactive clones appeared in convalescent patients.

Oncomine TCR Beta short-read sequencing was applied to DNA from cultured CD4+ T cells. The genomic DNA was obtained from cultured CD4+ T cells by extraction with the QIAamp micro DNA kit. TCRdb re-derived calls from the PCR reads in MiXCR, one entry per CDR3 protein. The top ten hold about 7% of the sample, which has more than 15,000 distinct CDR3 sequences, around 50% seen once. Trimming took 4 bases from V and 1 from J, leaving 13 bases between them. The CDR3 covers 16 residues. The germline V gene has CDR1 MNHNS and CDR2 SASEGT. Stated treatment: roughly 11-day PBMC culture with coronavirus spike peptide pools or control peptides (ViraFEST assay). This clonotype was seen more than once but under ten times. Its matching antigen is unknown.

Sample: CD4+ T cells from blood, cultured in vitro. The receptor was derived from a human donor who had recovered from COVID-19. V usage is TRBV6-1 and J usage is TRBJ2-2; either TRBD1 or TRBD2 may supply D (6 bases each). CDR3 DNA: TGTGCCAGCAGTGCCTGGGGGGCCCAGAACACCGGGGAGCTGTTTTTT. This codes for CASSAWGAQNTGELFF.